The rows below give T cell receptor beta chains drawn from one sample of a study of resident and recirculating memory T cells in vitiligo. Profiling relied on immunoSEQ multiplex PCR, and the TCRdb table lists in-frame clones only, not all of them. Of fewer than 85,000 clones listed, about 91% were seen once; the top ten hold roughly 5.1%. The material sequenced was blood. Receptors originate from a male donor with vitiligo. Each CDR3 is given with its conserved first and last residue. The D gene is left open where the match is weak. Clone size, where shown, is once, few, many, or a class for clones that have expanded.

v_call	j_call	clone_size	d_call	cdr3_aa	cdr3_nt
TRBV7-9	TRBJ1-3	NA	NA	CASSLGEYQGAVSGNTIYF	TGTGCCAGCAGCTTAGGAGAGTATCAAGGGGCCGTCTCTGGAAACACCATATATTTT
TRBV5-4	TRBJ1-1	NA	TRBD1	CASSFKGQGVPEAFF	TGTGCCAGCAGCTTTAAGGGACAGGGTGTTCCTGAAGCTTTCTTT
TRBV1	TRBJ2-7	NA	NA	CTSSQGQGGGPGEQYF	TGCACCAGCAGCCAAGGACAAGGGGGAGGGCCTGGGGAGCAGTACTTC
TRBV10-2	TRBJ1-4	once	NA	CASWVGQGTEKLFF	TGCGCCAGCTGGGTGGGGCAGGGGACTGAAAAACTGTTTTTT
TRBV19	TRBJ1-2	NA	NA	CASSPVTGGFYGYTF	TGTGCCAGTAGTCCTGTTACCGGGGGATTCTATGGCTACACCTTC
TRBV7-2	TRBJ2-1	NA	NA	CASSPGGEREFEQFF	TGTGCCAGCAGCCCAGGGGGAGAGCGGGAGTTTGAGCAGTTCTTC
TRBV5-6	TRBJ2-3	NA	TRBD2	CASSYDPRREGADTQYF	TGTGCCAGCAGCTACGACCCCCGACGGGAGGGCGCAGATACGCAGTATTTT
TRBV10-1	TRBJ2-1	few	TRBD2	CASSRGGSSYNEQFF	TGCGCCAGCAGCCGCGGGGGAAGCTCCTACAATGAGCAGTTCTTC
TRBV19	TRBJ2-1	NA	TRBD2	CASSIAVSQRGSYNEQFF	TGTGCCAGTAGTATAGCGGTCTCCCAGCGGGGGTCCTACAATGAGCAGTTCTTC
TRBV30	TRBJ1-5	NA	NA	CAWNGGASNQPQHF	TGTGCCTGGAATGGTGGGGCGAGCAATCAGCCCCAGCATTTT
TRBV11-2	TRBJ1-3	NA	NA	CASSYGRVGNTIYF	TGTGCCAGCAGTTACGGGAGGGTTGGAAACACCATATATTTT
TRBV5-1	TRBJ2-7	NA	NA	CASSLDGDEQYF	TGCGCCAGCAGCTTGGACGGGGACGAGCAGTACTTC
TRBV28	TRBJ2-1	NA	TRBD1	CASSETGLAQFF	TGTGCCAGCAGCGAGACAGGGTTGGCGCAGTTCTTC
TRBV5-8	TRBJ2-3	NA	TRBD2	CASSLQGLVDTQYF	TGTGCCAGCAGCTTGCAAGGACTAGTAGATACGCAGTATTTT
TRBV2	TRBJ2-1	NA	NA	CASSVKSVSYNEQFF	TGTGCCAGCAGTGTTAAGAGCGTCTCCTACAATGAGCAGTTCTTC
TRBV7-2	TRBJ2-2	NA	NA	CASSLSGTPNTGELFF	TGTGCCAGCAGCTTATCCGGGACTCCGAACACCGGGGAGCTGTTTTTT
TRBV7-9	TRBJ1-5	few	NA	CASSSINQPQHF	TGTGCCAGCAGCTCAATTAATCAGCCCCAGCATTTT
TRBV28	TRBJ2-7	NA	TRBD2	CASTRLAADYEQYF	TGTGCCAGCACCCGACTAGCGGCGGACTACGAGCAGTACTTC
TRBV27	TRBJ2-5	NA	TRBD2	CASSWGRGGTQYF	TGTGCCAGCAGTTGGGGGCGGGGGGGGACCCAGTACTTC
TRBV7-7	TRBJ2-3	NA	NA	CASSFGSSRTDTQYF	TGTGCCAGCAGCTTTGGGTCCTCCAGGACAGATACGCAGTATTTT
TRBV10-3	TRBJ2-7	NA	TRBD1	CAVQGALSYEQYF	TGTGCCGTTCAGGGGGCCCTCTCCTACGAGCAGTACTTC
TRBV4-1	TRBJ2-3	NA	TRBD1	CASSQDRGTDTQYF	TGCGCCAGCAGCCAAGACAGGGGGACAGATACGCAGTATTTT
TRBV19	TRBJ2-2	NA	NA	CATAGTGELFF	TGTGCCACCGCCGGGACCGGGGAGCTGTTTTTT
TRBV7-8	TRBJ2-3	NA	NA	CASGNLARTDTQYF	TGTGCCAGCGGGAATCTAGCGAGAACAGATACGCAGTATTTT
TRBV7-8	TRBJ2-7	NA	NA	CASSLAGLYEQYF	TGTGCCAGCAGCTTAGCTGGCCTCTACGAGCAGTACTTC
TRBV5-4	TRBJ2-3	NA	TRBD2	CASSLLGGRRDTQYF	TGTGCCAGCAGCTTGTTGGGCGGGAGGAGGGATACGCAGTATTTT
TRBV5-1	TRBJ1-2	NA	NA	CASSLARGGFGYGYTF	TGCGCCAGCAGCTTGGCGCGGGGCGGGTTTGGCTATGGCTACACCTTC
TRBV2	TRBJ1-5	NA	NA	CASSDSGLGNQPQHF	TGTGCCAGCAGTGATTCCGGGTTAGGCAATCAGCCCCAGCATTTT
TRBV5-1	TRBJ2-7	NA	TRBD1	CASSALTGGAYEQYF	TGCGCCAGCAGCGCCTTGACAGGGGGCGCCTACGAGCAGTACTTC